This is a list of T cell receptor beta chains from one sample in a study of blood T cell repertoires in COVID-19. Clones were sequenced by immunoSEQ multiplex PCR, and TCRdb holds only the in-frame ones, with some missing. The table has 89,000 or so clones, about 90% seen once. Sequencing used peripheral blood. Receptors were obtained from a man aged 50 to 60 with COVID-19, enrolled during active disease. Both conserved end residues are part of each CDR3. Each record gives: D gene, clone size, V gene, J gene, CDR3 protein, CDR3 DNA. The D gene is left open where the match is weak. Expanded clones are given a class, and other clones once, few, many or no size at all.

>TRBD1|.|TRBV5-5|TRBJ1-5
CASSFSGQPMGQPQHF
TGTGCCAGCAGCTTCTCGGGACAGCCCATGGGGCAGCCCCAGCATTTT
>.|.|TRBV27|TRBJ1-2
CASSLQEANYGYTF
TGTGCCAGCAGTTTACAGGAGGCCAATTATGGCTACACCTTC
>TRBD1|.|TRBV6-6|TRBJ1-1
CASRQGIRNTEAFF
TGTGCCAGCAGACAGGGGATAAGGAACACTGAAGCTTTCTTT
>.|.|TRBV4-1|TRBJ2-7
CASSRTPGSGRQGADEQYF
TGCGCCAGCAGCCGAACCCCGGGTTCGGGAAGGCAAGGAGCGGACGAGCAGTACTTC
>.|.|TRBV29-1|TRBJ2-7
CSVGLDYEQYF
TGCAGCGTTGGGCTAGACTACGAGCAGTACTTC
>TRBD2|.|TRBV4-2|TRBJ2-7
CASSQDSGGFYEQYF
TGTGCCAGCAGCCAAGATAGCGGGGGTTTCTACGAGCAGTACTTC
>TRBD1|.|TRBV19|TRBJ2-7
CASSRGQIAGEQYF
TGTGCCAGTAGCCGGGGACAGATCGCTGGCGAGCAGTACTTC
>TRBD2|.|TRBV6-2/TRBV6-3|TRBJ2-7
CASSYGEGRSYEQYF
TGTGCCAGCAGTTACGGGGAGGGGCGGTCCTACGAGCAGTACTTC
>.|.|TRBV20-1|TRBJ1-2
CSASGGGYTF
TGCAGTGCCTCGGGGGGTGGCTACACCTTC
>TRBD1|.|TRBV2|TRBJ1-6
CASSATRTGTRNSPLHF
TGTGCCAGCAGTGCGACTAGGACAGGGACTCGTAATTCACCCCTCCACTTT
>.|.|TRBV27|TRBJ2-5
CASSGQGGETQYF
TGTGCCAGCAGTGGGCAGGGGGGAGAGACCCAGTACTTC
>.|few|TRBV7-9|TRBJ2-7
CASSSGRGSYEQYF
TGTGCCAGCAGCTCGGGGCGGGGTTCCTACGAGCAGTACTTC
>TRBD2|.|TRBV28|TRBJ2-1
CASSLRERGALYNEQFF
TGTGCCAGCAGTTTAAGGGAGCGGGGGGCCCTATACAATGAGCAGTTCTTC
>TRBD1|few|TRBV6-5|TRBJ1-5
CASSMGQGLKNHF
TGTGCCAGCAGTATGGGACAGGGTCTTAAGAACCATTTT
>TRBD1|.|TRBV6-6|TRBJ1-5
CASRGRDRPINQPQHF
TGTGCCAGCAGAGGCAGGGACAGGCCCATCAATCAGCCCCAGCATTTT
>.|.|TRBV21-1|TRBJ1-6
CASSITVGQGLSPLHF
TGTGCCAGCAGCATTACGGTTGGACAGGGTCTGTCACCCCTCCACTTT
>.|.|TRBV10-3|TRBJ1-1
CAISGGDMNTEAFF
TGTGCCATCAGTGGAGGGGACATGAACACTGAAGCTTTCTTT
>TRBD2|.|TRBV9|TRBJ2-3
CASSHRAGGQSSTDTQYF
TGTGCCAGCAGCCACCGAGCGGGGGGCCAATCTAGCACAGATACGCAGTATTTT
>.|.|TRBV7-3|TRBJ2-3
CASSLSSGDTQYF
TGTGCCAGCAGCTTAAGTTCAGGGGATACGCAGTATTTT
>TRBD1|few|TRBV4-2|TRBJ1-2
CASSHPFDRGEGGYTF
TGTGCCAGCAGCCATCCCTTTGACAGGGGGGAGGGTGGCTACACCTTC
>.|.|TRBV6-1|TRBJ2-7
CASSERYYEQYF
TGTGCCAGCAGTGAACGGTACTACGAGCAGTACTTC
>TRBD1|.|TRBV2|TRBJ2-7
CASSAGTGVYEQYF
TGTGCCAGCAGTGCAGGGACAGGGGTCTACGAGCAGTACTTC
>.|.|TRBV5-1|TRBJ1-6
CASSFIEGSPLHF
TGCGCCAGCAGCTTCATTGAGGGCTCACCCCTCCACTTT
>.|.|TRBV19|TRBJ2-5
CASSISRGQQETQYF
TGTGCCAGTAGTATATCCAGGGGTCAACAAGAGACCCAGTACTTC
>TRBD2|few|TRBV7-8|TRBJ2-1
CASSLYLAGRGTDEQFF
TGTGCCAGCAGCTTATATCTAGCGGGGAGGGGTACCGATGAGCAGTTCTTC
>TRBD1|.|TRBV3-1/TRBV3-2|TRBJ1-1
CASSRGGQGSWNTEAFF
TGTGCCAGCAGCCGAGGAGGACAGGGAAGTTGGAACACTGAAGCTTTCTTT
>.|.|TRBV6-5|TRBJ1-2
CASISPRGGYTF
TGTGCCAGCATCTCGCCTCGGGGAGGCTACACCTTC
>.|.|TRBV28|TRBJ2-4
CASSFTPRGPPKNIQYF
TGTGCCAGCAGTTTCACTCCCAGGGGCCCCCCTAAAAACATTCAGTACTTC
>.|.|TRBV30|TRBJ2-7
CAWSVRGDEQYF
TGTGCCTGGAGTGTACGGGGTGACGAGCAGTACTTC
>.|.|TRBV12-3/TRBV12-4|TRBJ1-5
CASSLSQPQHF
TGTGCCAGCAGCCTATCGCAGCCCCAGCATTTT
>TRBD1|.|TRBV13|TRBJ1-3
CASSRQGGSGNTIYF
TGTGCCAGCAGCCGACAGGGGGGCTCTGGAAACACCATATATTTT
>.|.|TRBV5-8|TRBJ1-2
CASSPVEGSVYGYTF
TGTGCCAGCAGCCCCGTGGAGGGGAGCGTCTATGGCTACACCTTC
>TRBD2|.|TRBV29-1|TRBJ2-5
CSVDRIAGGLQETQYF
TGCAGCGTTGACCGCATAGCGGGGGGCCTACAAGAGACCCAGTACTTC
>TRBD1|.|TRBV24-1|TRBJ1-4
CATSDPGQGSEKLFF
TGTGCCACCAGTGACCCGGGACAGGGGAGTGAAAAACTGTTTTTT
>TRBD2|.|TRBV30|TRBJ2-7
CALGLAGGREQYF
TGTGCCTTAGGACTAGCGGGGGGGCGAGAGCAGTACTTC
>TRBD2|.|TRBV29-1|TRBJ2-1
CSVFSGGQYNEQFF
TGCAGCGTTTTCAGCGGGGGGCAATACAATGAGCAGTTCTTC
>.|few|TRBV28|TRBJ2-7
CASSSPDSYEQYF
TGTGCCAGCAGTTCACCCGACAGCTACGAGCAGTACTTC
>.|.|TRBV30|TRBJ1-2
CAWSGSLWQRGYTF
TGTGCCTGGAGTGGATCTCTCTGGCAGCGGGGCTACACCTTC
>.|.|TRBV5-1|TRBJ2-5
CASKEAVYQETQYF
TGCGCCTCCAAAGAGGCGGTGTACCAAGAGACCCAGTACTTC
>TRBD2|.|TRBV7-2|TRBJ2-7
CASSSSGSYEQYF
TGTGCCAGCAGCTCTAGCGGTTCCTACGAGCAGTACTTC
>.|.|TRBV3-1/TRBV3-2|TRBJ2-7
CASSQEGARGYEQYF
TGTGCCAGCAGCCAAGAAGGGGCCAGGGGCTACGAGCAGTACTTC
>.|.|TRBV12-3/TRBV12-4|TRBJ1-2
CASSFRGRGGYTF
TGTGCCAGCAGTTTCAGAGGCCGCGGAGGCTACACCTTC
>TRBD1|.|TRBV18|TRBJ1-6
CASSPGQGGYSPLHF
TGTGCCAGCTCACCGGGACAGGGAGGATACTCACCCCTCCACTTT
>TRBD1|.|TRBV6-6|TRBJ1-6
CASSYGTGVRSPLHF
TGTGCCAGCAGTTACGGGACAGGGGTTAGGTCACCCCTCCACTTT
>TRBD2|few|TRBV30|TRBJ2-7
CAWSVRGLAGGYEQYF
TGTGCCTGGAGTGTACGTGGGCTAGCGGGGGGATACGAGCAGTACTTC
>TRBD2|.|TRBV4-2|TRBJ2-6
CASSQQSGGLGANVLTF
TGTGCCAGCAGCCAACAAAGCGGGGGTTTAGGGGCCAACGTCCTGACTTTC
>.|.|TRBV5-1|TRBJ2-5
CASSQGRQGGYETQYF
TGCGCCAGCAGCCAAGGACGTCAGGGAGGTTACGAGACCCAGTACTTC
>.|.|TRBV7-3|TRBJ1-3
CASSAQPLGSGGNTIYF
TGTGCCAGCAGCGCCCAACCACTTGGCAGCGGAGGAAACACCATATATTTT
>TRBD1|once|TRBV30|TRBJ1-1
CAWSRGDRGPEAFF
TGTGCCTGGAGTAGAGGGGATAGGGGGCCTGAAGCTTTCTTT
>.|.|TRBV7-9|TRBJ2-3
CASSQQRTSTDTQYF
TGTGCCAGCAGCCAGCAGCGGACTAGCACAGATACGCAGTATTTT
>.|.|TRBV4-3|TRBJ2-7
CASSQDFGRGVEQYF
TGCGCCAGCAGCCAAGATTTCGGCAGGGGGGTCGAGCAGTACTTC
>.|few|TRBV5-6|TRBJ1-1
CASSLFSTEAFF
TGTGCCAGCAGCTTGTTCAGCACTGAAGCTTTCTTT
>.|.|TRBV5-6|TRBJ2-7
CASSPTGKKGQYEQYF
TGTGCCAGCAGCCCTACAGGGAAAAAGGGCCAGTACGAGCAGTACTTC